The TCR beta chain under discussion was sequenced for a study of identical twins. Study-level results: The study found excess low generation probability among twin-shared out-of-frame alpha sequences. Abundant beta clonotypes from cord blood bore fewer insertions; memory repertoires lacked this pattern. In beta out-of-frame sequences, the excess sharing between twins was weaker.

Unique molecular identifiers were in the cDNA, with template-switch universal primer binding. TCRdb called the 5' RACE reads again in MiXCR, with one record for every CDR3 protein. This table has more than 650,000 distinct CDR3 sequences, 6.1% appearing once. This clonotype has more than one count but fewer than ten. Its antigen is not known. Trimming removed 5 bases at V and 3 bases at J, with 11 bases between. CDR1 is SEHNR, CDR2 FQNEAQ, per germline (reference sequence). The CDR3 contains 13 residues. The clonotype originates from a man aged 18-30 years in good health. The rearrangement links TRBV7-9 to TRBJ2-7; D is uncertain. The sample comprised naive T cells sorted from blood. The CDR3 region is CASSDPRSYEQYF. The CDR3 DNA follows: TGTGCCAGCAGCGATCCCAGGAGCTACGAGCAGTACTTC.